Listed here are 20 T cell receptor beta chains from one sample, sequenced in a study of persistence of HIV-infected CD4 T cells (dated by TCRdb to the early 2020s). The immunoSEQ hsTCRB assay version 4, run in survey mode, was used to sequence TCRbeta repertoires from genomic DNA. TCRdb holds this immuneACCESS table with in-frame rearrangements only. Some clones are missing; in checked studies, unresolved V genes explain under half, and the rest has no known cause. The sample table lists 35,000 to 50,000 clones, 90% to 95% of them with a count of one. The biggest ten clones account for around 2% of the sample. Antigen specificity for these receptors is unknown. The treatment or condition label on this specimen signifies: suppressive antiretroviral therapy. As a nonspecific positive control representing the CD4+ T cell repertoire, cells were stimulated with anti-CD3/anti-CD28 magnetic beads. Sorting of responding CD4+ T cells was based on upregulation of both CD40 ligand and CD69.

The sequenced sample was CD4+ T cells sorted from PBMCs after roughly 18-hour stimulation, obtained from a patient who received antiretroviral therapy. The cell subset or site label here, explained by the study, means: CD40L+CD69+ CD4 T cells responding to anti-CD3/anti-CD28 beads, representing the overall repertoire. These receptors were collected from an adult man with HIV who was CMV-seropositive.

This chain joins TRBV28 and TRBJ2-1; the D is unclear. Germline V CDR1 and CDR2: MDHEN, SYDVKM. Trimming pared 3 bases from V and 12 bases from J, leaving 15 bases between. CDR3 length: 13 residues. CDR3 in amino acids: CASSFGPQDAQFF. The DNA of the CDR3 is TGTGCCAGCAGTTTTGGCCCCCAGGATGCGCAGTTCTTC.

The chain links TRBV12-3 or TRBV12-4 to TRBJ1-5; D ambiguous. Trimming pared 2 bases from V and 7 bases from J, leaving 6 bases between. This CDR3 comprises 12 residues. The CDR3 is CASSLIRQPQHF. The DNA for the CDR3 is TGTGCCAGCAGTTTAATTCGGCAGCCCCAGCATTTT.

The J gene is TRBJ2-3, the V gene TRBV7-6, with 9 bases matching TRBD1. The CDR3 loop spans 18 amino acids. Germline CDR1 is SGHVS and CDR2 is FNYEAQ. V shed 0 bases, J shed 2 bases, and the junction held 9 bases outside the gene matches. The CDR3 sequence is CASSLASQGAFFTDTQYF. Here the CDR3 DNA reads TGTGCCAGCAGCTTAGCCTCACAGGGGGCCTTTTTCACAGATACGCAGTATTTT.

V is TRBV5-1 and J is TRBJ2-3; no definite D call. The V gene's germline CDR1 is SGHRS and CDR2 YFSETQ. V lost 7 bases and J 4 bases, leaving 10 bases between the germline ends. The CDR3 contains 12 residues. The CDR3 bases are TGCGCCAGCGGGATTACCTCAGATACGCAGTATTTT. Its translation: CASGITSDTQYF.

This clone was seen just once. The V and J genes are TRBV12-3 or TRBV12-4 and TRBJ1-6, with D tentatively TRBD1 (5 bases). The germline V and J ends were trimmed by 5 bases and 9 bases, with 8 bases remaining between them. The CDR3 has 12 residues. The CDR3 here is CASSRQLSPLHF. In DNA form, the CDR3 reads TGTGCCAGCAGTCGACAGCTTTCACCCCTCCACTTT.

The gene calls are TRBV10-2 and TRBJ2-3; the D gene is possibly TRBD1 (6 bases). The CDR3 is 16 residues long. Germline CDR1 WSHSY, CDR2 SAAADI. Trimming stripped 6 bases from V and 2 bases from J, with 18 bases between. The CDR3 here is CASRGHRRTPTDTQYF. CDR3 DNA sequence: TGCGCCAGCAGGGGACACAGACGAACCCCCACAGATACGCAGTATTTT.

The chain couples TRBV2 to TRBJ2-6, with D tentatively TRBD2 (5 bases). This CDR3 is built from 15 residues. V was pared by 6 bases and J by 2 bases, with 11 bases between. CDR1 and CDR2 from the germline V gene are SNHLY and FYNNEI. This chain's CDR3 is CASRSREPGANVLTF. The CDR3 DNA is TGTGCCAGCAGGTCGAGGGAACCTGGGGCCAACGTCCTGACTTTC.

This chain connects TRBV7-2 to TRBJ2-1, with D possibly matching TRBD2 (7 bases). The germline V gene has CDR1 SGHTA and CDR2 FQGNSA. The V and J ends lost 5 bases and 2 bases respectively, with 16 bases between them. This CDR3 region has 16 residues. CDR3 sequence: CASSQPRGGAYNEQFF. CDR3 nucleotide sequence: TGTGCCAGCAGCCAACCGAGGGGGGGGGCCTACAATGAGCAGTTCTTC.

V gene TRBV2 combines with J gene TRBJ2-3; D gene uncertain. V was clipped by 2 bases and J by 4 bases, with 10 bases between them. CDR3 size: 14 residues. Germline loops: CDR1 SNHLY, CDR2 FYNNEI. For the CDR3, the DNA is TGTGCCAGCAGTGAAAACTATGCTGCAGATACGCAGTATTTT. This sequence encodes CASSENYAADTQYF.

The V gene is TRBV14, the J gene TRBJ1-2; TRBD1 agrees at 7 bases. V gave up 4 bases and J gave up 3 bases; unmatched junction bases: 2. Germline V gene lookup returns CDR1 SGHDN and CDR2 FVKESK. CDR3 length: 13 residues. CDR3 region: CASSPGQHYGYTF. In nucleotides, the CDR3 is TGTGCCAGCAGCCCGGGACAGCACTATGGCTACACCTTC.

The rearrangement joins TRBV7-3 to TRBJ1-5; D call uncertain. Germline V gene sequence: CDR1 SGHTA, CDR2 FQGTGA. This CDR3 has 16 residues. The germline V and J ends were trimmed by 2 bases and 0 bases, with 11 bases remaining between them. This chain's CDR3 is CASSLETLYSNQPQHF. Here the CDR3 DNA reads TGTGCCAGCAGCTTAGAGACACTGTATAGCAATCAGCCCCAGCATTTT.

The V gene is TRBV29-1, the J gene TRBJ2-7; 10 bases align to TRBD1. Unmatched junction bases numbered 3, after V lost 4 bases and J lost 6 bases. The CDR3 is 12 amino acids. Germline V gene lookup returns CDR1 SQVTM and CDR2 ANQGSEA. The CDR3 DNA reads TGCAGCGTTGGAGACAGGGGGCTCGAGCAGTACTTC. This sequence encodes CSVGDRGLEQYF.

This rearrangement joins TRBV2 to TRBJ2-3; tentatively, D is TRBD1 (6 bases). The CDR3 is made up of 15 amino acids. The V gene's germline CDR1 is SNHLY and CDR2 FYNNEI. Trimming removed 0 bases from V and 2 bases from J, with 9 bases in between. The CDR3 spells CASSEAQGITDTQYF. The CDR3 DNA reads as TGTGCCAGCAGTGAAGCCCAGGGGATCACAGATACGCAGTATTTT.

V is TRBV7-2 and J is TRBJ2-1, with D possibly TRBD2 on 5 matching bases. The V gene's germline CDR1 is SGHTA and CDR2 FQGNSA. The CDR3 has 13 residues. V was trimmed by 2 bases and J by 7 bases, leaving 9 bases between them. The CDR3 loop is CASSLLARNEQFF. The DNA for the CDR3 is TGTGCCAGCAGCTTACTAGCTCGTAATGAGCAGTTCTTC.

This chain joins TRBV12-3 or TRBV12-4 and TRBJ2-1; 9 bases line up with TRBD1. The CDR3 length is 11 residues. J lost 13 bases, V lost 7 bases, and 5 bases had no gene match. The CDR3 nucleotides read TGTGCCAGCAAGGACAGGGGAGACCAGTTCTTC. Translation gives CASKDRGDQFF.

The V call is TRBV19, the J call TRBJ1-2; 7 bases agree with TRBD1. Losses at the gene ends were 7 bases for V and 1 base for J; bases not matched to a gene: 9. The CDR3 totals 15 residues. In germline, CDR1 is LNHDA, CDR2 SQIVND (reference sequence). The CDR3 loop is CASTEPGQINYGYTF. For the CDR3, the DNA is TGTGCCAGTACAGAACCGGGACAGATTAACTATGGCTACACCTTC.

The chain uses TRBV21-1 and TRBJ1-5. TRBV21-1 is a pseudogene locus. CDR3 length equals 17 residues. The CDR3 region is CASSKGGNREDFQPQHF. In nucleotides, the CDR3 is TGTGCCAGCAGCAAAGGGGGCAACAGGGAGGACTTTCAGCCCCAGCATTTT.

This chain joins TRBV2 and TRBJ2-1, with D uncertain. The CDR3 loop spans 14 amino acids. Trimming cost V 2 bases and J 8 bases, with 13 bases left between them. The germline V gene encodes CDR1 SNHLY and CDR2 FYNNEI. CDR3 sequence (DNA): TGTGCCAGCAGTGAAAAGACGGGCGTAGATGAGCAGTTCTTC. This gives the protein CASSEKTGVDEQFF.

The chain couples TRBV15 to TRBJ1-2, with TRBD1 identical over 11 bases. The CDR3 extends over 17 amino acids. CDR1 and CDR2 from the germline V gene are LNHNV and YYDKDF (reference sequence). J gave up 1 base and V 6 bases, and 10 bases lay outside the gene matches. The CDR3 protein is CATSADRGRLVNYGYTF. CDR3 coding DNA: TGTGCCACCAGTGCGGACAGGGGGCGTCTCGTTAACTATGGCTACACCTTC.

The CDR3 nucleotides read TGTGCCAGCAGCCGACAGGGGGCTACGGGGGCCAACGTCCTGACTTTC. Residues: CASSRQGATGANVLTF. This chain joins TRBV28 and TRBJ2-6; 10 nucleotides line up with TRBD1. The CDR3 contains 16 residues. In germline, CDR1 is MDHEN, CDR2 SYDVKM. Trimming at V came to 6 bases and at J to 4 bases, leaving 6 bases not matched to a gene.